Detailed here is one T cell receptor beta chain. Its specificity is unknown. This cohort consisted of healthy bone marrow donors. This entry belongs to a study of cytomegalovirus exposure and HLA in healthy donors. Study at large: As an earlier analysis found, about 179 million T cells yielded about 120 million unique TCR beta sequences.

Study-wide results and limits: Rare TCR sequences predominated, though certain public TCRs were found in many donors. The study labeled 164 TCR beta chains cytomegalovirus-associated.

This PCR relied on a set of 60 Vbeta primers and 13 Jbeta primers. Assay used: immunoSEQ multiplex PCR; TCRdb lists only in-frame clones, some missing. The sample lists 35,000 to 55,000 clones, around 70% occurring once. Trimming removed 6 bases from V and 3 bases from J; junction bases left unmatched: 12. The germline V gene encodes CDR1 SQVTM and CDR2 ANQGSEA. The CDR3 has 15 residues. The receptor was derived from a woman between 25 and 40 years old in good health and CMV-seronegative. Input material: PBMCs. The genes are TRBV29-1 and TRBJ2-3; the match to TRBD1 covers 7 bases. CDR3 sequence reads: CSVGVTGQKTDTQYF. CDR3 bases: TGCAGCGTCGGGGTTACGGGACAGAAGACAGATACGCAGTATTTT.